The rows below give T cell receptor beta chains drawn from one sample of a study of neurological immune-mediated disorders. MiXCR was run by TCRdb on the 5' RACE reads, yielding one entry per CDR3 protein. The profile shows 45,000 to 55,000 distinct CDR3 sequences, 5.8% of them singletons. Material for sequencing was CD4+ T cells from blood. These receptors originate from a woman aged 18-29 years with multiple sclerosis. The CDR3 runs from the conserved cysteine through the conserved F or W. Fields, in order: J gene, V gene, D gene, clone size, CDR3 DNA, CDR3 protein. D genes are given only for firm matches. Expanded clones are given a class, and other clones once, few, many or no size at all.

J: TRBJ2-2; V: TRBV5-1; D: TRBD2; size: many; DNA: TGCGCCAGCAGCGCGAACAAACTAGCGGGGGCCTCCGGGGAGCTGTTTTTT; CDR3: CASSANKLAGASGELFF
J: TRBJ1-2; V: TRBV7-2; D: -; size: many; DNA: TGTGCCAGCAGATATGGTGGTGGTAGCTATGGCTACACCTTC; CDR3: CASRYGGGSYGYTF
J: TRBJ2-5; V: TRBV20-1; D: TRBD2; size: many; DNA: TGCAGTGCTAAGACGAGTACTAGCGGGAGTTATGAGACCCAGTACTTC; CDR3: CSAKTSTSGSYETQYF
J: TRBJ1-5; V: TRBV4-3; D: -; size: many; DNA: TGCGCCAGCAGCCAAGATTTTATGGGCGACCAGCCCCAGCATTTT; CDR3: CASSQDFMGDQPQHF
J: TRBJ2-3; V: TRBV11-2; D: TRBD2; size: many; DNA: TGTGCCAGCAGCTGGATAGCGGGTTCCACAGATACGCAGTATTTT; CDR3: CASSWIAGSTDTQYF
J: TRBJ1-1; V: TRBV7-9; D: -; size: many; DNA: TGTGCCAGCAGCCTAACACAGGGTAACACTGAAGCTTTCTTT; CDR3: CASSLTQGNTEAFF
J: TRBJ1-1; V: TRBV7-9; D: TRBD1; size: many; DNA: TGTGCCAGCAGCTGGGCTGACAGGGTCAACACTGAAGCTTTCTTT; CDR3: CASSWADRVNTEAFF
J: TRBJ2-7; V: TRBV5-1; D: TRBD2; size: many; DNA: TGCGCCAGCAGCTGGGGACTAGCGGGGGGGCCTGGGTACGAGCAGTACTTC; CDR3: CASSWGLAGGPGYEQYF
J: TRBJ2-1; V: TRBV5-6; D: -; size: many; DNA: TGTGCCAGCAGCTTTTTTCGGCCAGAGGGGAATGAGCAGTTCTTC; CDR3: CASSFFRPEGNEQFF
J: TRBJ2-1; V: TRBV18; D: -; size: many; DNA: TGTGCCAGCTCACCAACCGGGGACAAGCAGTTCTTC; CDR3: CASSPTGDKQFF
J: TRBJ2-5; V: TRBV5-1; D: -; size: many; DNA: TGCGCCAGCAGCTTAATAGTCCAAGAGACCCAGTACTTC; CDR3: CASSLIVQETQYF
J: TRBJ2-7; V: TRBV20-1; D: -; size: many; DNA: TGCAGTGCTCCAGGGTCTCCCTCCTACGAGCAGTACTTC; CDR3: CSAPGSPSYEQYF
J: TRBJ2-1; V: TRBV5-1; D: -; size: many; DNA: TGCGCCAGCAGCCGTCGGACTCTCTCCTACAATGAGCAGTTCTTC; CDR3: CASSRRTLSYNEQFF
J: TRBJ2-3; V: TRBV28; D: TRBD2; size: -; DNA: TGTGCCAGCAGGTCAGCGGGACTTAGCACAGATACGCAGTATTTT; CDR3: CASRSAGLSTDTQYF
J: TRBJ2-3; V: TRBV5-1; D: TRBD2; size: many; DNA: TGCGCCAGCAGCTTGAATAGCGGGACAGATACGCAGTATTTT; CDR3: CASSLNSGTDTQYF
J: TRBJ2-1; V: TRBV20-1; D: -; size: -; DNA: TGCAGTGCTCCCGCCCGGGTAGGGTACAATGAGCAGTTCTTC; CDR3: CSAPARVGYNEQFF
J: TRBJ1-1; V: TRBV27; D: -; size: many; DNA: TGTGCCAGCAGTTTGGATAAAAAAAAGGCTGAAGCTTTCTTT; CDR3: CASSLDKKKAEAFF
J: TRBJ2-3; V: TRBV6-5; D: TRBD2; size: few; DNA: TGTGCCAGCAGTTACCGCGGACTAGCGGGTGTCGGAGATACGCAGTATTTT; CDR3: CASSYRGLAGVGDTQYF
J: TRBJ2-1; V: TRBV5-1; D: TRBD2; size: many; DNA: TGCGCCAGCAGCTTTCTCGGACACTTTGACGGGGGGGCGAGGAATGAGCAGTTCTTC; CDR3: CASSFLGHFDGGARNEQFF
J: TRBJ1-4; V: TRBV5-5; D: -; size: many; DNA: TGTGCCAGCAGCCCTCGGGACACAGAAAAACTGTTTTTT; CDR3: CASSPRDTEKLFF
J: TRBJ1-3; V: TRBV3-1; D: -; size: few; DNA: TGTGCCAGCAGCCAAGGGACCTCTGGAAACACCATATATTTT; CDR3: CASSQGTSGNTIYF
J: TRBJ1-6; V: TRBV27; D: -; size: many; DNA: TGTGCCAGCAGTTTGGGTTGGGGAACCCCTGGGCCACCCCTCCACTTT; CDR3: CASSLGWGTPGPPLHF
J: TRBJ2-2; V: TRBV20-1; D: TRBD2; size: many; DNA: TGCAGTGCTAGAGTCGCACTAGCGGGTCTCACCGGGGAGCTGTTTTTT; CDR3: CSARVALAGLTGELFF
J: TRBJ2-3; V: TRBV11-2; D: -; size: many; DNA: TGTGCCAGCAGCTTAGGAGCTAGCATCGATACGCAGTATTTT; CDR3: CASSLGASIDTQYF
J: TRBJ2-3; V: TRBV9; D: -; size: many; DNA: TGTGCCAGCAGCGTAGGTTGGACAGATACGCAGTATTTT; CDR3: CASSVGWTDTQYF
J: TRBJ2-5; V: TRBV11-2; D: -; size: -; DNA: TGTGCCAGCAGCTTAGGTAGTTTCCCAGAGACCCAGTACTTC; CDR3: CASSLGSFPETQYF
J: TRBJ1-2; V: TRBV5-1; D: -; size: many; DNA: TGCGCCAGCAGCTTCAACTCCGGCGCTAACTATGGCTACACCTTC; CDR3: CASSFNSGANYGYTF
J: TRBJ2-1; V: TRBV29-1; D: TRBD1; size: many; DNA: TGCAGCGTTGAAATAGGGACAGGAACGACTTACAATGAGCAGTTCTTC; CDR3: CSVEIGTGTTYNEQFF
J: TRBJ2-3; V: TRBV6-1; D: -; size: -; DNA: TGTGCCAGCAGTGATGGGGGCTCGGCAGATACGCAGTATTTT; CDR3: CASSDGGSADTQYF
J: TRBJ1-2; V: TRBV20-1; D: -; size: medium-sized; DNA: TGCAGTGCTAGAGGCAGGGATAACTATGGCTACACCTTC; CDR3: CSARGRDNYGYTF
J: TRBJ1-1; V: TRBV10-3; D: -; size: medium-sized; DNA: TGTGCCATCAGAGGGCAGGGGAACACTGAAGCTTTCTTT; CDR3: CAIRGQGNTEAFF
J: TRBJ1-5; V: TRBV30; D: -; size: -; DNA: TGTGCCTGGAGTCCAAAGGGGAGTCAGCCCCAGCATTTT; CDR3: CAWSPKGSQPQHF
J: TRBJ2-2; V: TRBV20-1; D: -; size: -; DNA: TGCAGTGCTTTAGGCACCGGGGAGCTGTTTTTT; CDR3: CSALGTGELFF
J: TRBJ2-3; V: TRBV27; D: -; size: -; DNA: TGTGCCAGCAGTCCTGAAACTAGCACAGATACGCAGTATTTT; CDR3: CASSPETSTDTQYF
J: TRBJ2-2; V: TRBV10-3; D: -; size: many; DNA: TGTGCCACCTTCGCGCACGGAAACACCGGGGAGCTGTTTTTT; CDR3: CATFAHGNTGELFF
J: TRBJ2-7; V: TRBV5-1; D: -; size: many; DNA: TGCGCCAGCAGCATCCGGACAGGGTCCGGGACTAGCCTTTACGAGCAGTACTTC; CDR3: CASSIRTGSGTSLYEQYF
J: TRBJ2-5; V: TRBV7-6; D: -; size: few; DNA: TGTGCCAGCAGCTTATCACCTCAAGAGACCCAGTACTTC; CDR3: CASSLSPQETQYF
J: TRBJ2-1; V: TRBV5-5; D: TRBD2; size: many; DNA: TGTGCCAGCAGCTTGTGGGCTAGCGGGGGGAATGAGCAGTTCTTC; CDR3: CASSLWASGGNEQFF
J: TRBJ2-2; V: TRBV4-1; D: -; size: many; DNA: TGCGCCAGCAGCGGGACTTCAATTCCTGGGGAGCTGTTTTTT; CDR3: CASSGTSIPGELFF
J: TRBJ1-1; V: TRBV6-6; D: -; size: few; DNA: TGTGCCAGCAGTCCCCCTACCGACAGCCTAAACACTGAAGCTTTCTTT; CDR3: CASSPPTDSLNTEAFF
J: TRBJ1-2; V: TRBV7-8; D: -; size: many; DNA: TGTGCCAGCAGCTTAGTGAGGGCAGAACTCTCAAACTATGGCTACACCTTC; CDR3: CASSLVRAELSNYGYTF
J: TRBJ1-2; V: TRBV4-1; D: -; size: few; DNA: TGCGCCAGCAGCCAAGATGTTAGCTTACTCGGCTATGGCTACACCTTC; CDR3: CASSQDVSLLGYGYTF
J: TRBJ2-2; V: TRBV5-5; D: -; size: many; DNA: TGTGCCAGCAGCACAGGACTGACCGGGGAGCTGTTTTTT; CDR3: CASSTGLTGELFF